This T cell receptor beta chain emerged from a study of beta chain features in type 1 diabetes. Findings of the study overall: Researchers report that Type 1 diabetes patients had moderately but significantly shorter TCRB CDR3s across all four CD4+ subsets. VDJ junctions in type 1 diabetes patients carried more deletions and fewer insertions.

What was sequenced were expressed TCRB transcripts, since all of the isolated RNA had been reverse transcribed. Data came from immunoSEQ multiplex PCR; TCRdb stores just in-frame clones and leaves some out. The sample contains over 300,000 clones, about a tenth of which appear only once. A remark on this clone: The antigen is unknown.

Germline V gene lookup returns CDR1 KGHSH and CDR2 LQKENI. Trimming removed 3 bases from V and 3 bases from J, with 12 bases in between. The CDR3 spans 14 residues. The sequenced sample was central memory CD4+ T cells from blood. The TCR sequence derives from a man aged 30 to 39 with type 1 diabetes. The rearrangement uses TRBV18 and TRBJ2-7; D is unresolved. The CDR3, as DNA: TGTGCCAGCTCACCGAGTAGTCAGAACTACGAGCAGTACTTC. Its protein is CASSPSSQNYEQYF.